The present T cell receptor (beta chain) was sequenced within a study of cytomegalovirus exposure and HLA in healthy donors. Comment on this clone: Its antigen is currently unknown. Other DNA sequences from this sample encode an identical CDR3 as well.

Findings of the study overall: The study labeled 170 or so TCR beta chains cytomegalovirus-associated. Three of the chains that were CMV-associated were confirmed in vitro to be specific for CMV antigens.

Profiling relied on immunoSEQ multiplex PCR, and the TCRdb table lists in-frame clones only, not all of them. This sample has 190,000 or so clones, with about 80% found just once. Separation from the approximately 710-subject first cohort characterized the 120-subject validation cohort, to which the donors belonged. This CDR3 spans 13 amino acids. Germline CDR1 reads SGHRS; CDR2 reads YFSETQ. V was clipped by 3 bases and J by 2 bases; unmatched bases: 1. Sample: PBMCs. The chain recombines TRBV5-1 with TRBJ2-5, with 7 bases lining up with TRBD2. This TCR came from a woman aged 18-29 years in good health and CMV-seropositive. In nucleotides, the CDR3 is TGCGCCAGCAGCTCGGGACTACAAGAGACCCAGTACTTC. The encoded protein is CASSSGLQETQYF.